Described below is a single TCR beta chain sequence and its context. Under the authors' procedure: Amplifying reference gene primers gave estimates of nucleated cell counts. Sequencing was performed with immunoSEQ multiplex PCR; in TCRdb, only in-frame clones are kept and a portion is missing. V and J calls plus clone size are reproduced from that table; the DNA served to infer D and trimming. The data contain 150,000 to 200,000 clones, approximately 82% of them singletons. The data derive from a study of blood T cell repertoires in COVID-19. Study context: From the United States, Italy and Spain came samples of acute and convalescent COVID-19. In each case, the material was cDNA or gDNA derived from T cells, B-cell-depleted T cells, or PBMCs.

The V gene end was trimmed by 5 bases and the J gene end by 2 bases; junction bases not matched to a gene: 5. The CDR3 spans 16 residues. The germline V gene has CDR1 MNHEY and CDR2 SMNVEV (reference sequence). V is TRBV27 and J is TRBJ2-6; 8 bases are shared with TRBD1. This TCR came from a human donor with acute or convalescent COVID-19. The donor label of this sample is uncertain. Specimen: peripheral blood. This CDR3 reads CASSPTDRAGANVLTF. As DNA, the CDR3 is TGTGCCAGCAGTCCAACGGACAGGGCTGGGGCCAACGTCCTGACTTTC.